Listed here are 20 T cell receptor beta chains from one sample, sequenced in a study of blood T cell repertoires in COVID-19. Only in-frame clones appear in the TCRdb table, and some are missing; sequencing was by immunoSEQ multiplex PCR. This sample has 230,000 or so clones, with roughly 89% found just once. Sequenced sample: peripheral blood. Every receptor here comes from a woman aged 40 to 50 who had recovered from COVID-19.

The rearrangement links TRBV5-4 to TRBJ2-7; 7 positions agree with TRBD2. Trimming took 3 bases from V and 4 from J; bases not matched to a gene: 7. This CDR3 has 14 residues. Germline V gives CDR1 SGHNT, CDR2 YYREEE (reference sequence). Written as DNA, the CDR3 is TGTGCCAGCAGCTCCGGACTAGTAGTTTACGAGCAGTACTTC. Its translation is CASSSGLVVYEQYF. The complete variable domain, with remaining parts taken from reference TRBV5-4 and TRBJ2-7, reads ETGVTQSPTHLIKTRGQQVTLRCSSQSGHNTVSWYQQALGQGPQFIFQYYREEENGRGNFPPRFSGLQFPNYSSELNVNALELDDSALYLCASSSGLVVYEQYFGPGTRLTVT.

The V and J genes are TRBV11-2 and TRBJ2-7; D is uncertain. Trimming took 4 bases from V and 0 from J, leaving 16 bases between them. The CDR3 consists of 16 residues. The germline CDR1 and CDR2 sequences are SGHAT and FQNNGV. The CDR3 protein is CASSSNSIRFSYEQYF. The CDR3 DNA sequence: TGTGCCAGCAGCTCCAATTCTATCCGATTCTCCTACGAGCAGTACTTC.

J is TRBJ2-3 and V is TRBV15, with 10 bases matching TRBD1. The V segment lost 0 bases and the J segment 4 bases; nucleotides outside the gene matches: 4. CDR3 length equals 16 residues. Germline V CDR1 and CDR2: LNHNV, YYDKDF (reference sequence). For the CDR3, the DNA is TGTGCCACCAGCAGAGACCCGGGACAGGGGCCAGATACGCAGTATTTT. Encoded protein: CATSRDPGQGPDTQYF.

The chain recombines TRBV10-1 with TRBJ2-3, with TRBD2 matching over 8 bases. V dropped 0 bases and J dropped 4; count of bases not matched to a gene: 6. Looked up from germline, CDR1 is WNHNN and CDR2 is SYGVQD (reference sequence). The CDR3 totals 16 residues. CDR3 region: CASSESGTSPSDTQYF. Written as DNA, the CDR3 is TGCGCCAGCAGTGAGTCGGGGACTAGTCCGTCAGATACGCAGTATTTT.

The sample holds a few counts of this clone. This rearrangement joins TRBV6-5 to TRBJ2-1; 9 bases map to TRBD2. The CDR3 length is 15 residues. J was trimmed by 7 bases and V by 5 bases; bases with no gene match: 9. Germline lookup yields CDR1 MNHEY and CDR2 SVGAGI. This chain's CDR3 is CASSLSGGNGNEQFF. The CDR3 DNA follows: TGTGCCAGCAGTCTAAGCGGGGGGAATGGTAATGAGCAGTTCTTC.

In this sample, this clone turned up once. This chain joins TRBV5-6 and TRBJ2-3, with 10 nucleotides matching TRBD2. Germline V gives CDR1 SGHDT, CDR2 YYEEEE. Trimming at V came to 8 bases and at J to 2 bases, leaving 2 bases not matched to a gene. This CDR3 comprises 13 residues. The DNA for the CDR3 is TGTGCCAGTAGCGGGAGGTACACAGATACGCAGTATTTT. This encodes CASSGRYTDTQYF.

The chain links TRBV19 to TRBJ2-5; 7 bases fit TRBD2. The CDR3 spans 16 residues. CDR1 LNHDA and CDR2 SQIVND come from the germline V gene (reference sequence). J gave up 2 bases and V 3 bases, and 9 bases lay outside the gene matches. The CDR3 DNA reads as TGTGCCAGTAGTATGCGCAGCGGGGTTGGACAAGAGACCCAGTACTTC. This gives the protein CASSMRSGVGQETQYF.

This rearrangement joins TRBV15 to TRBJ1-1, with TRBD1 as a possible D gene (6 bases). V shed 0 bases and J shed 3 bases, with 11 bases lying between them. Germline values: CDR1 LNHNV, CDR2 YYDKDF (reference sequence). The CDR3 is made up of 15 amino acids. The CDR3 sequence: CATSRDFWGHTEAFF. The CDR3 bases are TGTGCCACCAGCAGAGATTTTTGGGGGCACACTGAAGCTTTCTTT.

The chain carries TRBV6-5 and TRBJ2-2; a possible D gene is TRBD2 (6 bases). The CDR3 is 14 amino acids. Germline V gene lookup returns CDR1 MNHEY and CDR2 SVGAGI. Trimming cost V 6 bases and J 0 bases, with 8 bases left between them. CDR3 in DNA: TGTGCCAGCAGACTAGCCGCGAACACCGGGGAGCTGTTTTTT. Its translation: CASRLAANTGELFF.

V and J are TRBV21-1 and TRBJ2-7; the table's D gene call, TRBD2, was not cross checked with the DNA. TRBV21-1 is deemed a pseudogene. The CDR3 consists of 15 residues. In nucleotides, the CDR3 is TGTGCCAGCAGCACACCACCAGGAGCGGCTTACGAGCAGTACGTC. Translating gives CASSTPPGAAYEQYV.

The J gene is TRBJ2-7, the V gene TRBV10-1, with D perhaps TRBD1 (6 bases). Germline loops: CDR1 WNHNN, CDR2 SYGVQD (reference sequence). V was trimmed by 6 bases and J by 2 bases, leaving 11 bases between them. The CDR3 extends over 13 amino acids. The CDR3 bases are TGCGCCAGCAGATCCACAGGGACCTACGAGCAGTACGTC. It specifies CASRSTGTYEQYV.

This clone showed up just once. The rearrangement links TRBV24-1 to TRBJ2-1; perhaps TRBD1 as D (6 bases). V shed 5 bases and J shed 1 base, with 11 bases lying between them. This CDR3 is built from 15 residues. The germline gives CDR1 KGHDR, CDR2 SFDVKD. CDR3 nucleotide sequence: TGTGCCACCAGTGCGGACAGACCTTCCTACAATGAGCAGTTCTTC. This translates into CATSADRPSYNEQFF.

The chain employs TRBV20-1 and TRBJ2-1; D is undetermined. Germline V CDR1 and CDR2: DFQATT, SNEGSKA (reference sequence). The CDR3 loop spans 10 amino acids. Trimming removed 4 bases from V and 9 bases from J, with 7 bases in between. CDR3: CSATDCEQFF. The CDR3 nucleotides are TGCAGTGCTACCGACTGTGAGCAGTTCTTC.

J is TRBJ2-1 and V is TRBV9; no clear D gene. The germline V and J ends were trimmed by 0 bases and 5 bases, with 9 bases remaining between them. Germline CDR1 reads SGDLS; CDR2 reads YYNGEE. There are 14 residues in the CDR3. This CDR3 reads CASSVGQVHNEQFF. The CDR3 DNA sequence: TGTGCCAGCAGCGTAGGTCAGGTGCACAATGAGCAGTTCTTC.

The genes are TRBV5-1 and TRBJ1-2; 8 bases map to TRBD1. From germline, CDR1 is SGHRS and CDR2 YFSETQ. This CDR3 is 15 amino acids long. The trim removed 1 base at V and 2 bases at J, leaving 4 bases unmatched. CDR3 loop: CASSLMQGANYGYTF. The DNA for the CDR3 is TGCGCCAGCAGCTTGATGCAGGGGGCAAACTATGGCTACACCTTC.

DNA of the CDR3: TGTGCCAGCAGCTTAGTGGGCGGGAGATCCTACAATGAGCAGTTCTTC. It encodes CASSLVGGRSYNEQFF. The chain carries TRBV7-2 and TRBJ2-1, with 7 bases matching TRBD2. The CDR3 has 16 amino acids. Per germline, CDR1 SGHTA and CDR2 FQGNSA. V trimming: 1 base; J trimming: 1 base; junction bases outside the gene matches: 4.

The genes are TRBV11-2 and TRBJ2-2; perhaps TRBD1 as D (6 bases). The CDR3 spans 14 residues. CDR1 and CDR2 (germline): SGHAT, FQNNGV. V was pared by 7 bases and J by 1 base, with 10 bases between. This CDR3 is CASKTGGNTGELFF. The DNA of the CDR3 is TGTGCCAGCAAGACAGGTGGGAACACCGGGGAGCTGTTTTTT.

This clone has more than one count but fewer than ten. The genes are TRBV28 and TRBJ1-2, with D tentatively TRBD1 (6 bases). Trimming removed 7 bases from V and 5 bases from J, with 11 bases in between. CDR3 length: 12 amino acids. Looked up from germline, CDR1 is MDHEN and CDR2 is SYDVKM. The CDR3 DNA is TGTGCCAGCACCCAGGGGTGGTATGGCTACACCTTC. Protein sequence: CASTQGWYGYTF.

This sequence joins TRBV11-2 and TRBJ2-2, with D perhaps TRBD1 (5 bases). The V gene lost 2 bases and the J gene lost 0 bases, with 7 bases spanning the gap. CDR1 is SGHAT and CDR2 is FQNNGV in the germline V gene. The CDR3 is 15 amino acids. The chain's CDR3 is CASSLQGTNTGELFF. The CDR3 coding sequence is TGTGCCAGCAGCTTACAGGGTACGAACACCGGGGAGCTGTTTTTT.

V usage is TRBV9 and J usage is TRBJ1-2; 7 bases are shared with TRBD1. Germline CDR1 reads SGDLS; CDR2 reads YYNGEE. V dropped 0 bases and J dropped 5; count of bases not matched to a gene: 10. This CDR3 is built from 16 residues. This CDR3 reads CASSVEGHDRAYGYTF. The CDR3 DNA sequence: TGTGCCAGCAGCGTAGAGGGGCACGACAGGGCATATGGCTACACCTTC.